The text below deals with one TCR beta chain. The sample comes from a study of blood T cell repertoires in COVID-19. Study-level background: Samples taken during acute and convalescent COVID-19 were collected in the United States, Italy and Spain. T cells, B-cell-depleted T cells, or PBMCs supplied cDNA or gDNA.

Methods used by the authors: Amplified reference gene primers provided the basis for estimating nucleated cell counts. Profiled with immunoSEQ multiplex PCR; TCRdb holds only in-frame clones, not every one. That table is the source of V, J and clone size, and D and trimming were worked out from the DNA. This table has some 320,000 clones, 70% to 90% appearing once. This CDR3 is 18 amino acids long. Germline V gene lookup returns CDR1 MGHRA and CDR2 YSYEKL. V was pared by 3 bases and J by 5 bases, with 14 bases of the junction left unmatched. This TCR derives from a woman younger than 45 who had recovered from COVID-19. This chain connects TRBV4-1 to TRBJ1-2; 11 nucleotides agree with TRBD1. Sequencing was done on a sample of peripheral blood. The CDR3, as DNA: TGCGCCAGCAGCCATTTAGTTTCAGGGACAGGGGGGGCTTATGGCTACACCTTC. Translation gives CASSHLVSGTGGAYGYTF.